Below are 4 T cell receptor beta chains sequenced from a single sample in a study of T-cell reconstitution after alpha-beta-depleted transplantation in children. Library preparation (for TCRbeta) was performed with unique molecular identifiers. TCRdb reprocessed the PCR reads via MiXCR and lists one record per CDR3 protein. This sample has 130,000 to 150,000 distinct CDR3 sequences, with 8.8% found just once. Specimen: PBMCs, mostly from graft donor cells, collected 180 days after TCRalphabeta/CD19-depleted stem cell transplant. The receptors here all came from a female patient younger than 10 who had a stem cell transplant for congenital amegakaryocytic thrombocytopenia, so the T cells may come from the graft donor.

This clonotype was seen a few times. The rearrangement uses TRBV20-1 and TRBJ2-3; 12 bases line up with TRBD2. This CDR3 is 15 amino acids long. Trimming at V came to 0 bases and at J to 5 bases, leaving 3 bases not matched to a gene. Germline assignment: CDR1 DFQATT and CDR2 SNEGSKA (reference sequence). CDR3 bases: TGCAGTGCTAGAGAGACTAGCGGGAGTGGAGATACGCAGTATTTT. Its translation is CSARETSGSGDTQYF.

The chain recombines TRBV12-3 or TRBV12-4 with TRBJ2-1; 12 nucleotides line up with TRBD2. Trimming cost V 5 bases and J 0 bases; bases outside gene matches: 11. The CDR3 sequence is 19 residues long. DNA of the CDR3: TGTGCCAGCAGTAATTTGGGACTAGCGGGTAGGAGCTCCTACAATGAGCAGTTCTTC. Translated, it gives CASSNLGLAGRSSYNEQFF.

This clonotype has ten or more counts. J is TRBJ2-1 and V is TRBV29-1; 13 bases map to TRBD2. The CDR3 consists of 15 residues. Germline CDR1 SQVTM, CDR2 ANQGSEA. The trim removed 5 bases at V and 8 bases at J, leaving 9 bases unmatched. In DNA form, the CDR3 reads TGCAGCGTTTCCCCTACTAGCGGGAGGGTATATGAGCAGTTCTTC. It is translated as CSVSPTSGRVYEQFF.

This clonotype was observed a handful of times. The chain employs TRBV28 and TRBJ1-2; D is unclear. CDR3 length: 16 residues. V lost 5 bases to trimming and J lost 0 bases, with 16 bases between them. CDR1 MDHEN and CDR2 SYDVKM come from the germline V gene. The CDR3 region is CASSEPERRANYGYTF. DNA for the CDR3: TGTGCCAGCAGTGAACCCGAACGCCGAGCTAACTATGGCTACACCTTC.